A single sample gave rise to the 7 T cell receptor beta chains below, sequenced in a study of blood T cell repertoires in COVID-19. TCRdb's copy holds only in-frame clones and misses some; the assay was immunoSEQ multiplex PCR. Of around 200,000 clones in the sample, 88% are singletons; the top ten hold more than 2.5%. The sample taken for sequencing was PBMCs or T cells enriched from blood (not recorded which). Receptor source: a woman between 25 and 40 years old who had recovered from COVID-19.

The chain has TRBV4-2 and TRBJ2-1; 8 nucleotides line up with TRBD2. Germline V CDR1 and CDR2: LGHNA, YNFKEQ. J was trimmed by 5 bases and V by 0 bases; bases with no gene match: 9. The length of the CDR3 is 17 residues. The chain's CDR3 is CASSQEVSRGADNEQFF. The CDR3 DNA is TGTGCCAGCAGCCAAGAGGTGTCGCGGGGGGCTGACAATGAGCAGTTCTTC.

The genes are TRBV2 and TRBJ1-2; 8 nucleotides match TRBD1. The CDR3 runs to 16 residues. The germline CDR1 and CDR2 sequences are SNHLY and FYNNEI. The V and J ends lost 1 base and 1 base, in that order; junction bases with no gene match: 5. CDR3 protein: CASSEGTGLNNYGYTF. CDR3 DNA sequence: TGTGCCAGCAGTGAAGGGACAGGGCTAAATAACTATGGCTACACCTTC.

In DNA, the CDR3 is TGCGCCAGCAGCTTGGGGCAGGGATTAAATGAGCAGTTCTTC. Translating it yields CASSLGQGLNEQFF. This sequence joins TRBV5-1 and TRBJ2-1, with D tentatively TRBD1 (5 bases). Trimming removed 0 bases from V and 7 bases from J, with 11 bases in between. The CDR3 runs to 14 residues. Germline assignment: CDR1 SGHRS and CDR2 YFSETQ. The full variable domain, in which reference TRBV5-1 and TRBJ2-1 provide the parts outside the CDR3, is KAGVTQTPRYLIKTRGQQVTLSCSPISGHRSVSWYQQTPGQGLQFLFEYFSETQRNKGNFPGRFSGRQFSNSRSEMNVSTLELGDSALYLCASSLGQGLNEQFFGPGTRLTVL.

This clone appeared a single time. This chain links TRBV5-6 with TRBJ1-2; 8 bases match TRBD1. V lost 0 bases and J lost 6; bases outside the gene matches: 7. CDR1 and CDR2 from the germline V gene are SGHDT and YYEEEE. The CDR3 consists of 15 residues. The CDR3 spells CASSLAAGGTDGYTF. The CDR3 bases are TGTGCCAGCAGCTTGGCGGCAGGGGGCACCGATGGCTACACCTTC.

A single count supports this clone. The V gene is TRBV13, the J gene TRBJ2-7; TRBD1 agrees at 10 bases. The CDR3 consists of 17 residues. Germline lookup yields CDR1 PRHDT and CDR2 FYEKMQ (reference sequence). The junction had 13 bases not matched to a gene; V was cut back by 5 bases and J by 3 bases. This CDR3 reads CASSPPLGQGSLYEQYF. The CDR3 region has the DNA TGTGCCAGCAGCCCACCCCTGGGACAGGGGTCCCTCTACGAGCAGTACTTC.

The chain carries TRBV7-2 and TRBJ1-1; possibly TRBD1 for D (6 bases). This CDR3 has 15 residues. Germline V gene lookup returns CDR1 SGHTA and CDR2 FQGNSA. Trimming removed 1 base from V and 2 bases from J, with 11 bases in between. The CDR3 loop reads CASSLVGGGNTEAFF. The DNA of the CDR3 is TGTGCCAGCAGCTTAGTAGGGGGTGGAAACACTGAAGCTTTCTTT.

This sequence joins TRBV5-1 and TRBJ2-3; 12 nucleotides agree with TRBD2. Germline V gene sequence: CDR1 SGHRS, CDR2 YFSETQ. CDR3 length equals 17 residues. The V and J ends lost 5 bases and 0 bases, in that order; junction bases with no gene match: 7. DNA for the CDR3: TGCGCCAGCAGTTTGATCGGACTAGCGGGGAGCACAGATACGCAGTATTTT. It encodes CASSLIGLAGSTDTQYF.